One and the same sample provided the 7 T cell receptor beta chains below, sequenced in a study of T cell changes during pregnancy in multiple sclerosis. Libraries were prepared by immunoSEQ multiplex PCR; TCRdb keeps only in-frame clonotypes and omits some of them. The table includes about 52,000 clones, approximately 92% detected once. Sequences were derived from CD4+ T cells from peripheral blood mononuclear cells, sampled in the third trimester of pregnancy. The receptors originated from a female donor with multiple sclerosis, enrolled in a pregnancy study.

The V gene is TRBV30, the J gene TRBJ2-5; 11 nucleotides agree with TRBD2. CDR1 and CDR2 (germline): GTSNPN, SVGIG (reference sequence). This CDR3 region has 16 residues. V trimming: 4 bases; J trimming: 5 bases; junction bases outside the gene matches: 12. CDR3 region: CAWTPGLAGIRETQYF. In nucleotides, the CDR3 is TGTGCCTGGACCCCCGGACTAGCGGGTATCCGGGAGACCCAGTACTTC.

V is TRBV9 and J is TRBJ2-3; 14 positions agree with TRBD2. The CDR3 has 18 amino acids. Germline V CDR1 and CDR2: SGDLS, YYNGEE. J lost 3 bases, V lost 4 bases, and 10 bases had no gene match. The CDR3 reads CASSTSGTSGSWTDTQYF. As DNA, the CDR3 is TGTGCCAGCAGCACCTCCGGGACTAGCGGGAGTTGGACAGATACGCAGTATTTT.

V usage is TRBV19 and J usage is TRBJ1-3; no reliable D call. The CDR3 sequence is 15 residues long. V lost 6 bases, J lost 1 base, and 13 bases lay in between. CDR1 and CDR2 from the germline V gene are LNHDA and SQIVND (reference sequence). The CDR3 DNA follows: TGTGCCAGTAGAACCGGGAGAGTTTCTGGAAACACCATATATTTT. It yields the protein CASRTGRVSGNTIYF.

The chain carries TRBV5-1 and TRBJ1-5; D is uncertain. Trimming shortened V by 0 bases and J by 3 bases, and 10 bases separated the two germline ends. Per germline, CDR1 SGHRS and CDR2 YFSETQ. This CDR3 is 15 amino acids long. This chain's CDR3 is CASSLDGLANQPQHF. In nucleotides, the CDR3 is TGCGCCAGCAGCTTGGACGGACTTGCCAATCAGCCCCAGCATTTT.

The chain employs TRBV6-5 and TRBJ1-2; 9 bases agree with TRBD1. This CDR3 has 16 amino acids. Germline V gives CDR1 MNHEY, CDR2 SVGAGI. J lost 7 bases, V lost 0 bases, and 9 bases had no gene match. The CDR3: CASSYSGGQGGTGYTF. The CDR3 DNA follows: TGTGCCAGCAGTTACTCCGGGGGACAGGGAGGGACTGGCTACACCTTC.

The chain joins TRBV9 to TRBJ2-3; D perhaps matches TRBD2 (5 bases). Trimming removed 0 bases from V and 4 bases from J, with 6 bases in between. This CDR3 comprises 13 residues. The germline gives CDR1 SGDLS, CDR2 YYNGEE. The CDR3 region has the DNA TGTGCCAGCAGCGTAGGAGGGTCAGATACGCAGTATTTT. This translates into CASSVGGSDTQYF.

The gene calls are TRBV5-6 and TRBJ1-5; maybe TRBD1 (6 bases). V was cut by 5 bases and J by 5 bases, with 11 bases left in between. The CDR3 consists of 13 residues. Germline CDR1 SGHDT, CDR2 YYEEEE. CDR3 amino acids: CASSRGQYQPQHF. The DNA for the CDR3 is TGTGCCAGCAGTCGCGGACAGTATCAGCCCCAGCATTTT.